The entry below describes one T cell receptor (beta chain). With V trimmed by 4 bases and J by 8 bases, 12 bases remained unmatched. Germline CDR1 reads SGDLS; CDR2 reads YYNGEE. This CDR3 is 16 amino acids long. The data derive from a study of blood T cell repertoires in COVID-19. In the original workflow: Reference gene primer amplification gave nucleated cell count estimates. The protocol was immunoSEQ multiplex PCR, while the TCRdb copy is restricted to in-frame clones and leaves out a portion. V and J calls and clone size are those listed in that table; D and trimming were worked out from the DNA. The sample shows about 130,000 clones, more than 70% of them seen only once.

What was sequenced was peripheral blood. The chain combines TRBV9 with TRBJ1-2, with 12 bases fitting TRBD1. The source of this sequence is a man in his fifties with acute or convalescent COVID-19. The CDR3 DNA is TGTGCCAGCAGCTTGGGCCCGGGACAGGGGGCAGTGGGCTACACCTTC. It encodes CASSLGPGQGAVGYTF.